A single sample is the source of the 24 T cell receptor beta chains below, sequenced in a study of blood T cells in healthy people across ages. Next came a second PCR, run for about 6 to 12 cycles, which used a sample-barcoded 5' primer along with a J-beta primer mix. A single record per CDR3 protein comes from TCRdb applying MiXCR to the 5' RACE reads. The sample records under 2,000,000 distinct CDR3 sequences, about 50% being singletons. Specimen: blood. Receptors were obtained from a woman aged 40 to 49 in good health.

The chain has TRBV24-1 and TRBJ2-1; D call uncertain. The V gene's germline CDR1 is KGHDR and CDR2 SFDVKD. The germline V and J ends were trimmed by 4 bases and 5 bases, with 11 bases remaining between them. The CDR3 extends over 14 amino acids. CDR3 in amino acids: CATSDPTPDNEQFF. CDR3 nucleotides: TGTGCCACCAGTGACCCCACCCCTGACAATGAGCAGTTCTTC.

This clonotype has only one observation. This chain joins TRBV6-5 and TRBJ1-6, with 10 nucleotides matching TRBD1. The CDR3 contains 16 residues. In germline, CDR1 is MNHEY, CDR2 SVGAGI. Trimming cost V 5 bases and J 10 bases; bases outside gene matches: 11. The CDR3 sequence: CASSRPQPDRGSPLHF. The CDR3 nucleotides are TGTGCCAGCAGTCGACCCCAACCGGACAGGGGGTCACCCCTCCACTTT.

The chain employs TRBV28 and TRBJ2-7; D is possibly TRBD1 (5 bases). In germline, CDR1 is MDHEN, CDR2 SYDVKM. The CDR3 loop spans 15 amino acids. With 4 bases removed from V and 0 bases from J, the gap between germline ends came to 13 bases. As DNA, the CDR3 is TGTGCCAGCAGTTCCCAAGGGGCCTCCTCCTACGAGCAGTACTTC. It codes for CASSSQGASSYEQYF.

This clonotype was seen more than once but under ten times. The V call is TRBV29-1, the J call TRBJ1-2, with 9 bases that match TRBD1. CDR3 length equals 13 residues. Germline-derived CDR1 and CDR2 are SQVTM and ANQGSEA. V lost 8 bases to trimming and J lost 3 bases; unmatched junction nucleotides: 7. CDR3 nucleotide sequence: TGCAGCTCCAGGACAGGGGAGGACTATGGCTACACCTTC. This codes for CSSRTGEDYGYTF.

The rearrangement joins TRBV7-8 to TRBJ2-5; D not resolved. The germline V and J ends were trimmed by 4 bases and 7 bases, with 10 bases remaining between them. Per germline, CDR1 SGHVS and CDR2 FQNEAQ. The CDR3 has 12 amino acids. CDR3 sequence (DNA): TGTGCCAGCAGCTCACGTATCGGGACCCAGTACTTC. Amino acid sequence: CASSSRIGTQYF.

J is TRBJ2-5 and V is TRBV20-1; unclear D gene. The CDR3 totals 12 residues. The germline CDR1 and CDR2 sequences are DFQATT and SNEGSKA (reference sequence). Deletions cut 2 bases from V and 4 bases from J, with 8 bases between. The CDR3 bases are TGCAGTGCTAGATCTGGCTTAGAGACCCAGTACTTC. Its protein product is CSARSGLETQYF.

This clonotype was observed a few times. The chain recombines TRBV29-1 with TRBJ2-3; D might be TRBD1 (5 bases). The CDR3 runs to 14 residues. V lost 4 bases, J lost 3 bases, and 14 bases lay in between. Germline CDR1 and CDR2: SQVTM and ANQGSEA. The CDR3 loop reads CSVGRAGRTDTQYF. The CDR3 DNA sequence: TGCAGCGTTGGTCGAGCAGGGCGAACAGATACGCAGTATTTT.

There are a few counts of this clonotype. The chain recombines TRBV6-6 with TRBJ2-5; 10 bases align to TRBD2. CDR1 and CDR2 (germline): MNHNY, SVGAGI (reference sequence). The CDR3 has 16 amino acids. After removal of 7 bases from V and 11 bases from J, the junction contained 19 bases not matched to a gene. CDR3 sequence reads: CASTVPLAGANNEQYF. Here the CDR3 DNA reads TGTGCCAGCACCGTCCCCCTAGCGGGGGCGAACAATGAGCAGTACTTC.

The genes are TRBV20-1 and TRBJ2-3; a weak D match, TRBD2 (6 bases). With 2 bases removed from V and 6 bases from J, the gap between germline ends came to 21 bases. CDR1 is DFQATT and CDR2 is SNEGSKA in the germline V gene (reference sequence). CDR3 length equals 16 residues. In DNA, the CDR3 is TGCAGTGCTAGAAGGGAGCTGGCGGGGCCCTCGGATACGCAGTATTTT. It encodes CSARRELAGPSDTQYF.

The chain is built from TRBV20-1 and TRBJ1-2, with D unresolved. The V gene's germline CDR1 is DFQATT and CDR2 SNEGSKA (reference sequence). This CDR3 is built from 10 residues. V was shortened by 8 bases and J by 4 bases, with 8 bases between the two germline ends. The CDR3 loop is CSPPGYGYTF. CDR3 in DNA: TGCAGTCCCCCAGGCTATGGCTACACCTTC.

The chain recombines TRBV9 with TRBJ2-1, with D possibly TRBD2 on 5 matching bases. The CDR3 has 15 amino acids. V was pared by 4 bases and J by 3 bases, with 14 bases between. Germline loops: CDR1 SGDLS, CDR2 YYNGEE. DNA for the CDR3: TGTGCCAGCAGCCCGGATGTGAGGGACTACAATGAGCAGTTCTTC. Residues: CASSPDVRDYNEQFF.

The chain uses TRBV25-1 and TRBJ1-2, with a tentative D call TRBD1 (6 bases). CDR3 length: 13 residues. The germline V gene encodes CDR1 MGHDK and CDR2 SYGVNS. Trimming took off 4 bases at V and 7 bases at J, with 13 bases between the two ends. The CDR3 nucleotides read TGTGCCAGCAGTGGAACAGGGTCCAGTGGCTACACCTTC. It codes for CASSGTGSSGYTF.

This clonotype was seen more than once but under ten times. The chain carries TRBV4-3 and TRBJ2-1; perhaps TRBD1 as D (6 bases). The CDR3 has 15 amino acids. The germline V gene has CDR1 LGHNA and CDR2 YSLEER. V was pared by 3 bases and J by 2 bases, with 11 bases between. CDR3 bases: TGCGCCAGCAGCCAGACAGGCGCCCCCTACAATGAGCAGTTCTTC. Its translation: CASSQTGAPYNEQFF.

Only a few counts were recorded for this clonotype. CDR3 bases: TGTGCCAGCAGTACTGATGAGGGAGGCCAGGGCTACACCTTC. Residues: CASSTDEGGQGYTF. The J gene is TRBJ1-2, the V gene TRBV6-6, with D unclear. The germline gives CDR1 MNHNY, CDR2 SVGAGI (reference sequence). Trimming stripped 5 bases from V and 8 bases from J, with 18 bases between. The CDR3 runs 14 residues.

CDR3 sequence (DNA): TGTGCCAGCAGCTTAACGAGGGCCTCCTACGAGCAGTACTTC. Its protein product is CASSLTRASYEQYF. This chain links TRBV7-2 with TRBJ2-7; D possibly corresponds to TRBD2 (5 bases). There are 14 residues in the CDR3. CDR1 is SGHTA and CDR2 is FQGNSA in the germline V gene. Trimming stripped 2 bases from V and 0 bases from J, with 8 bases between.

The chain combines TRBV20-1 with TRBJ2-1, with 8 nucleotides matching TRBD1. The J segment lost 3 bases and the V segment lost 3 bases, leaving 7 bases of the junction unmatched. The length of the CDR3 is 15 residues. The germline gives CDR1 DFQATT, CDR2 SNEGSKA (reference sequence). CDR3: CSASHDRGLYNEQFF. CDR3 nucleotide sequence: TGCAGTGCTAGCCACGACAGGGGCCTCTACAATGAGCAGTTCTTC.

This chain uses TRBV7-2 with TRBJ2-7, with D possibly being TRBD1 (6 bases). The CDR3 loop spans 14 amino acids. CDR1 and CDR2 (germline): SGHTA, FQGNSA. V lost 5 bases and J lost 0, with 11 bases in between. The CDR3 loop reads CASSRGQPSYEQYF. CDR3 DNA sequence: TGTGCCAGCAGCCGCGGACAGCCCTCCTACGAGCAGTACTTC. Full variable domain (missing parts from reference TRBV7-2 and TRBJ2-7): GAGVSQSPSNKVTEKGKDVELRCDPISGHTALYWYRQSLGQGLEFLIYFQGNSAPDKSGLPSDRFSAERTGGSVSTLTIQRTQQEDSAVYLCASSRGQPSYEQYFGPGTRLTVT.

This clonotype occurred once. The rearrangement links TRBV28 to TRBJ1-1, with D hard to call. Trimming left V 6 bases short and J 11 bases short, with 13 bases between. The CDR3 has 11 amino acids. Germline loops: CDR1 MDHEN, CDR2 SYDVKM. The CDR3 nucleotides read TGTGCCAGCAGCTCGGTATGGTTTGCTTTCTTT. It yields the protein CASSSVWFAFF.

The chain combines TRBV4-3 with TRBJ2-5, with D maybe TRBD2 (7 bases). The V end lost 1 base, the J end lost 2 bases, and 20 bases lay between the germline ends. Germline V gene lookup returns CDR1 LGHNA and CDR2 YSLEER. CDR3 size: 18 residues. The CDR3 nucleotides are TGCGCCAGCAGCCAAGGGACTGGGGGCGGGGGCCCACAAGAGACCCAGTACTTC. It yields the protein CASSQGTGGGGPQETQYF.

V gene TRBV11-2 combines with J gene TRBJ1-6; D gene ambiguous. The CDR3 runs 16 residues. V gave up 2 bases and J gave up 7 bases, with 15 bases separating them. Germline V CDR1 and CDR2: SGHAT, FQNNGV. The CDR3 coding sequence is TGTGCCAGCAGCTTACGGCCGAGGGAAGGAAATTCACCCCTCCACTTT. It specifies CASSLRPREGNSPLHF. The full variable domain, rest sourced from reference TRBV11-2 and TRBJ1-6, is EAGVAQSPRYKIIEKRQSVAFWCNPISGHATLYWYQQILGQGPKLLIQFQNNGVVDDSQLPKDRFSAERLKGVDSTLKIQPAKLEDSAVYLCASSLRPREGNSPLHFGNGTRLTVT.

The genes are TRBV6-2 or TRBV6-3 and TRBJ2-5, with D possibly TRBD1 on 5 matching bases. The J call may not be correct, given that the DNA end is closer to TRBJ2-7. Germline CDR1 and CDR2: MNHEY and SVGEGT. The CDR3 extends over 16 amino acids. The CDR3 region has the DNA TGTGCCAGCAGCAACTTTGGAAGGGGATCGTCCGTCGAGCAGTACTTC. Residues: CASSNFGRGSSVEQYF.

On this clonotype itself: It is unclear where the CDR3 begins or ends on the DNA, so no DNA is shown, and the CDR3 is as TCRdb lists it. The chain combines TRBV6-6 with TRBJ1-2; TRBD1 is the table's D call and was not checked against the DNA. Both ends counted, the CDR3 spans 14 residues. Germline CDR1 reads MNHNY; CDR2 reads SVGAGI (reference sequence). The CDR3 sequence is CATRTGGTLYGCTF.

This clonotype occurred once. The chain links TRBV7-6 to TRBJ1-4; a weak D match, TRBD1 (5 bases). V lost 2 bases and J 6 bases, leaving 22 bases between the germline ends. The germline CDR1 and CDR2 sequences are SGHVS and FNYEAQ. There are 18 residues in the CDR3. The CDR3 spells CASSLRGGYNNGDEKLFF. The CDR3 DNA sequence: TGTGCCAGCAGCTTACGGGGGGGGTATAACAACGGAGATGAAAAACTGTTTTTT.

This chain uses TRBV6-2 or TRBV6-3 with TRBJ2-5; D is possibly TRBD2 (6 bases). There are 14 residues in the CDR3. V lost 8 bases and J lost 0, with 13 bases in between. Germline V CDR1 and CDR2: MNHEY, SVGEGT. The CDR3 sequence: CASYGTLYQETQYF. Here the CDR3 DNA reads TGTGCCAGCTATGGGACTTTGTACCAAGAGACCCAGTACTTC.